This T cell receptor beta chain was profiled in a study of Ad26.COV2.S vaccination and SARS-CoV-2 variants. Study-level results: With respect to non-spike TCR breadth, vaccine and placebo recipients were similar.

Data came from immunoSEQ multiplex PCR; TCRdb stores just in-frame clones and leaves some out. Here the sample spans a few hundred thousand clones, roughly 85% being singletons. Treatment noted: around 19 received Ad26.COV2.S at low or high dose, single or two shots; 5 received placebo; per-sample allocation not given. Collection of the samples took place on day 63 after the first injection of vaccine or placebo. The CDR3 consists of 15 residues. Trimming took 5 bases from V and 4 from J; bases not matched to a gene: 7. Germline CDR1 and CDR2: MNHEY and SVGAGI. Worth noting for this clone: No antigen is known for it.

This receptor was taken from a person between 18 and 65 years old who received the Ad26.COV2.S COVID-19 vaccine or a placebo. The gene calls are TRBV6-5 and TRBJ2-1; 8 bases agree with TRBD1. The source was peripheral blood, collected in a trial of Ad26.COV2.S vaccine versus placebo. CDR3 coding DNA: TGTGCCAGCAGTCCCGGACAGGGACCATACAATGAGCAGTTCTTC. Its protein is CASSPGQGPYNEQFF.